A selection of T cell receptor beta chains follows, all from one sample in a study of blood T cell repertoires in COVID-19. Profiling relied on immunoSEQ multiplex PCR, and the TCRdb table lists in-frame clones only, not all of them. The sample gives about 280,000 clones, 65% to 90% of which show up once; roughly 5.3% is in the top ten. Specimen: peripheral blood. These receptors originate from a man aged 45-65 years with active or convalescent COVID-19. Both conserved end residues are trimmed from each CDR3. Only some rows state a clone size, as once, few, many or a class for expanded clones.

>TRBJ1-5|once|TRBV7-2
ASSLAQGGNQPQH
>TRBJ2-5|NA|TRBV5-6
ASRPTGGETQY
>TRBJ1-2|NA|TRBV4-2
ASSREGLSDGYT
>TRBJ1-1|NA|TRBV7-9
ASRASGNPNTEAF
>TRBJ2-7|once|TRBV4-1
ASSPTSGAYEQY
>TRBJ1-2|NA|TRBV6-1
ASSEFPDGYT
>TRBJ2-6|NA|TRBV27
ASPLLDRGSGSGANVLT
>TRBJ2-1|NA|TRBV19
ASRGYNEQF
>TRBJ1-6|NA|TRBV10-2
ASKEVGTGGRFSPLH
>TRBJ2-1|NA|TRBV12-3/TRBV12-4
ASKVPTGEQF
>TRBJ1-5|NA|TRBV30
AWSSSGGAGNQPQH
>TRBJ1-2|few|TRBV4-3
ASSQGPLGGEDGYT
>TRBJ2-7|NA|TRBV10-1
ASSEFRDRGEQY
>TRBJ2-5|once|TRBV3-1/TRBV3-2
ASSPASGETQY
>TRBJ1-5|NA|TRBV28
ASSPSRAAQH
>TRBJ2-3|NA|TRBV7-8
ASSWSREVGNDTDTQY
>TRBJ2-4|NA|TRBV7-2
ASSIRGVRDIQY
>TRBJ1-1|few|TRBV30
AWSVGQGGTEAF
>TRBJ1-2|once|TRBV3-1/TRBV3-2
ASSLLGTGPMDGYT
>TRBJ1-2|NA|TRBV19
ASTLTGWDYGYT
>TRBJ2-5|NA|TRBV3-1/TRBV3-2
ASSLMTSAETQY
>TRBJ1-2|once|TRBV6-2/TRBV6-3
ASSFGGGPWSYT
>TRBJ2-2|NA|TRBV18
ASSPLATTGELF
>TRBJ1-1|once|TRBV30
AWSINTEAF
>TRBJ2-1|NA|TRBV4-3
ASSPSLAGGGEQF
>TRBJ2-1|NA|TRBV18
ASSQWRGIYNEQF
>TRBJ1-1|NA|TRBV4-1
ASSAPGIANTEAF
>TRBJ2-3|NA|TRBV7-8
ASSSLAGGRDTQY
>TRBJ2-1|NA|TRBV4-2
ASRELAGAIEQF
>TRBJ1-5|NA|TRBV4-2
ASSQDTREPQH
>TRBJ2-3|NA|TRBV2
ASRGTYSEPTDTQY
>TRBJ2-1|once|TRBV20-1
SANDNNEQF
>TRBJ1-1|NA|TRBV19
ASSIRVDTEAF